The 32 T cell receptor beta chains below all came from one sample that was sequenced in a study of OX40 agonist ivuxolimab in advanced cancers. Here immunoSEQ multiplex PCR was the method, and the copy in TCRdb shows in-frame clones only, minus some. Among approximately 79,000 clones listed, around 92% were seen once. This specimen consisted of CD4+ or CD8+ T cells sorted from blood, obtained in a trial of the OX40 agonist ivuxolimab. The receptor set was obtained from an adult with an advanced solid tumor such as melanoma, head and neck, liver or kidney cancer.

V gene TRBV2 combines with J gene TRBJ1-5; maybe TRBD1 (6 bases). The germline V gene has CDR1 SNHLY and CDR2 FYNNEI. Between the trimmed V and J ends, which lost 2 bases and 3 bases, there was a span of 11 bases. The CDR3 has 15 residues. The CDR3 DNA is TGTGCCAGCAGTGAAAACAGGGACCCCAATCAGCCCCAGCATTTT. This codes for CASSENRDPNQPQHF. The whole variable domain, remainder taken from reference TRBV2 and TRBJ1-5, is EPEVTQTPSHQVTQMGQEVILRCVPISNHLYFYWYRQILGQKVEFLVSFYNNEISEKSEIFDDQFSVERPDGSNFTLKIRSTKLEDSAMYFCASSENRDPNQPQHFGDGTRLSIL.

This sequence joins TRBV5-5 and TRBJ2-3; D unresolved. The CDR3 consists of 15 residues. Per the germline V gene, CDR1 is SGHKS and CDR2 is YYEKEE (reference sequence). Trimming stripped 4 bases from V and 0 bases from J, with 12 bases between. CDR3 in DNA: TGTGCCAGCAGCCGCATGGGGTCAAGCACAGATACGCAGTATTTT. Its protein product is CASSRMGSSTDTQYF.

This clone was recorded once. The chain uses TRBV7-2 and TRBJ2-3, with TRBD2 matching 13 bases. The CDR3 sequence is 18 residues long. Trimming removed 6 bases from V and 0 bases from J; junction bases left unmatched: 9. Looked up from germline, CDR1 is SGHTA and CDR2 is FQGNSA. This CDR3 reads CASSRLAGGPPSTDTQYF. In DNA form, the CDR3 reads TGTGCCAGCAGTAGACTAGCGGGGGGCCCGCCTAGCACAGATACGCAGTATTTT.

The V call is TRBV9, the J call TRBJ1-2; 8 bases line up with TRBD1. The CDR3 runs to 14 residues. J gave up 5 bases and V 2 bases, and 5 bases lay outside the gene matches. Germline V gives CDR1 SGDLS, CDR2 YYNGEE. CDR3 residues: CASSVQGALYGYTF. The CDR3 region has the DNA TGTGCCAGCAGCGTCCAGGGGGCACTATATGGCTACACCTTC.

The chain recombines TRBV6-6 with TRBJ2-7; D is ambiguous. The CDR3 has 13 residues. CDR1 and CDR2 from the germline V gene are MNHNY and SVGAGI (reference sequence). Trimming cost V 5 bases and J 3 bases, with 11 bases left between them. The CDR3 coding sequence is TGTGCCAGCAGTCCAGCCTTATTCTACGAGCAGTACTTC. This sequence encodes CASSPALFYEQYF.

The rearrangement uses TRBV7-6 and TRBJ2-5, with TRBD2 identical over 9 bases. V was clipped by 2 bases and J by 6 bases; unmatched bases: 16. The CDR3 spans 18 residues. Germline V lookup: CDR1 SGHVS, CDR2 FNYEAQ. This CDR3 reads CASSLKQASGAPVKTQYF. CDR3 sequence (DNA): TGTGCCAGCAGCTTAAAGCAGGCTAGCGGGGCCCCCGTAAAGACCCAGTACTTC. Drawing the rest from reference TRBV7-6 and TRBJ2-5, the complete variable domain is GAGVSQSPRYKVTKRGQDVALRCDPISGHVSLYWYRQALGQGPEFLTYFNYEAQQDKSGLPNDRFSAERPEGSISTLTIQRTEQRDSAMYRCASSLKQASGAPVKTQYFGPGTRLLVL.

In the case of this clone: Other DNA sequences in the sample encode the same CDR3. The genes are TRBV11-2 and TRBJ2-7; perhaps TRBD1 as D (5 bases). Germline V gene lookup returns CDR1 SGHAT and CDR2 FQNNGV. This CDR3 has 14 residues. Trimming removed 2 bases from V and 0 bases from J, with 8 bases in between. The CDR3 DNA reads TGTGCCAGCAGCTTAACAGGCAGCTCCTACGAGCAGTACTTC. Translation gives CASSLTGSSYEQYF.

Written as DNA, the CDR3 is TGCAGCGTTCTCACTGGGGACTCCTACGAGCAGTACTTC. Translated: CSVLTGDSYEQYF. V is TRBV29-1 and J is TRBJ2-7; no reliable D call. The CDR3 is 13 amino acids. Germline CDR1 reads SQVTM; CDR2 reads ANQGSEA. The V and J ends lost 5 bases and 0 bases respectively, with 11 bases between them.

This CDR3 is CASSYPGGYEQYF. DNA of the CDR3: TGTGCCAGCAGTTACCCAGGGGGCTACGAGCAGTACTTC. The chain carries TRBV6-5 and TRBJ2-7; 7 bases agree with TRBD1. J lost 3 bases, V lost 2 bases, and 1 base had no gene match. This CDR3 spans 13 amino acids. CDR1 is MNHEY and CDR2 is SVGAGI in the germline V gene.

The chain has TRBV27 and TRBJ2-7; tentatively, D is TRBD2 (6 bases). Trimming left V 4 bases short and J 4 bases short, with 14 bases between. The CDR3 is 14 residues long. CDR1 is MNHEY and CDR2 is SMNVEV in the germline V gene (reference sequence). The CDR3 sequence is CASSSLTGGYEQYF. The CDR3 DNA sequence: TGTGCCAGCAGTTCATTGACTGGGGGGTACGAGCAGTACTTC.

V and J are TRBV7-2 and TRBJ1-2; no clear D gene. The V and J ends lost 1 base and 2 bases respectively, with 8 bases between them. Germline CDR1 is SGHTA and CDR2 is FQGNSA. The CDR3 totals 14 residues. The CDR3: CASSLGGGNYGYTF. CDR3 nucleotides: TGTGCCAGCAGCTTAGGGGGAGGGAACTATGGCTACACCTTC. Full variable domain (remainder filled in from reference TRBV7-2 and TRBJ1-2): GAGVSQSPSNKVTEKGKDVELRCDPISGHTALYWYRQSLGQGLEFLIYFQGNSAPDKSGLPSDRFSAERTGGSVSTLTIQRTQQEDSAVYLCASSLGGGNYGYTFGSGTRLTVV.

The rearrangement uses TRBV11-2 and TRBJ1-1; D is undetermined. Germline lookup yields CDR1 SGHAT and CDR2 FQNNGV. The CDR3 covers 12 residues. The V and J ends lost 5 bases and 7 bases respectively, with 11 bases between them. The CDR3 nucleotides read TGTGCCAGCAGCCGCGCCCCGATTGAAGCTTTCTTT. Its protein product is CASSRAPIEAFF.

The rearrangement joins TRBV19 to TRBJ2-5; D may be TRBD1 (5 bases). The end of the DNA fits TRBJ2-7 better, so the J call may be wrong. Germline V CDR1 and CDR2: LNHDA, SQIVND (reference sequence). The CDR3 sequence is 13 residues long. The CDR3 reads CASSMGQDYEQYF. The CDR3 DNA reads TGTGCCAGTAGTATGGGGCAGGACTACGAGCAGTACTTC.

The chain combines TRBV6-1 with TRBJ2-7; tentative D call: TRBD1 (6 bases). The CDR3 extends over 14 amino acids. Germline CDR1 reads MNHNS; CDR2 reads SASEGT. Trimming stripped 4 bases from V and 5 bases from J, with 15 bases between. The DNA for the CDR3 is TGTGCCAGCAGTGGACGGGACACGTTTAACGAGCAGTACTTC. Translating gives CASSGRDTFNEQYF.

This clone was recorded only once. CDR3 bases: TGTGCCAGCAGAACATCGGGACTCCGTAGCACAGATACGCAGTATTTT. Translated: CASRTSGLRSTDTQYF. V and J are TRBV6-6 and TRBJ2-3, with a tentative D call TRBD2 (6 bases). CDR3 length: 16 amino acids. With 6 bases removed from V and 0 bases from J, the gap between germline ends came to 16 bases. CDR1 is MNHNY, CDR2 SVGAGI, per germline (reference sequence).

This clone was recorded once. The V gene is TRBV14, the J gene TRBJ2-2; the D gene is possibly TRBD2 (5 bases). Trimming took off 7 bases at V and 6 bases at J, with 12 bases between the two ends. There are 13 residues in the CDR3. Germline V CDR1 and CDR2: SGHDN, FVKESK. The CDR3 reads CASNLAYSGELFF. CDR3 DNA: TGTGCCAGCAATCTAGCCTATTCCGGGGAGCTGTTTTTT.

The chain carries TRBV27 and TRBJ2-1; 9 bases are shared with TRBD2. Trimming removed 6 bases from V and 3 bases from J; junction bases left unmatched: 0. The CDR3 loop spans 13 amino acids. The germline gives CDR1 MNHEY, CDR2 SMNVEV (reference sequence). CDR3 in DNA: TGTGCCAGCAGGACTAGCGGCTACAATGAGCAGTTCTTC. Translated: CASRTSGYNEQFF.

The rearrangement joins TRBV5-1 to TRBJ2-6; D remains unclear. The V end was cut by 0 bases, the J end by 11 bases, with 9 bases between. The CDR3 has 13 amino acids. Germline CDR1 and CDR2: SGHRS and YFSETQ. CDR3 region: CASSLEADYVLTF. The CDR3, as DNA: TGCGCCAGCAGCTTGGAGGCGGATTACGTCCTGACTTTC.

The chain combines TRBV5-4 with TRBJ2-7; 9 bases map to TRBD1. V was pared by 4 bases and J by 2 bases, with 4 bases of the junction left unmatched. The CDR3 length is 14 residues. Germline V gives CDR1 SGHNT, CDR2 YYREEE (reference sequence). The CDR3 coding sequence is TGTGCCAGCAGCCCCGGACAGGGGCCCTACGAGCAGTACTTC. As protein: CASSPGQGPYEQYF. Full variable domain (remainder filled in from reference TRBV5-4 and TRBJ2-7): ETGVTQSPTHLIKTRGQQVTLRCSSQSGHNTVSWYQQALGQGPQFIFQYYREEENGRGNFPPRFSGLQFPNYSSELNVNALELDDSALYLCASSPGQGPYEQYFGPGTRLTVT.

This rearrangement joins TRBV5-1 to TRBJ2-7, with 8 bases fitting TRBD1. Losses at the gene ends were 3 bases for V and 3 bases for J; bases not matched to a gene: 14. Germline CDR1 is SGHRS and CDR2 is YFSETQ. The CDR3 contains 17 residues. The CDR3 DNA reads TGCGCCAGCAGCTCCCTTGAATTTCTTGGACAGGGCTACGAGCAGTACTTC. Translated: CASSSLEFLGQGYEQYF.

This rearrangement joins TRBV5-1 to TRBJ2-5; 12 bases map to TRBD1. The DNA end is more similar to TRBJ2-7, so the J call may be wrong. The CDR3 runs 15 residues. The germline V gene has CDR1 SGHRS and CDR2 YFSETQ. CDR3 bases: TGCGCCAGCAGCGGGGACAGGGGGCTAGATGACGAGCAGTACTTC. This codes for CASSGDRGLDDEQYF.

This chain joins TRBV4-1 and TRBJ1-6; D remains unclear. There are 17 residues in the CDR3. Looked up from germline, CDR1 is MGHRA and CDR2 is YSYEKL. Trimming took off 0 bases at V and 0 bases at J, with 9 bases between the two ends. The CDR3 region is CASSQEDGFSYNSPLHF. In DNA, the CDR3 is TGCGCCAGCAGCCAAGAGGACGGCTTCTCCTATAATTCACCCCTCCACTTT.

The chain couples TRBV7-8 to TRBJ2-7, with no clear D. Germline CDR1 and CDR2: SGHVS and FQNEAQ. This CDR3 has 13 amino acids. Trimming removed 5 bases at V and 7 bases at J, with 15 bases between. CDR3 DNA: TGTGCCAGCAGCCGACCTGTTTCCGGGGAGCAGTACTTC. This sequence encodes CASSRPVSGEQYF.

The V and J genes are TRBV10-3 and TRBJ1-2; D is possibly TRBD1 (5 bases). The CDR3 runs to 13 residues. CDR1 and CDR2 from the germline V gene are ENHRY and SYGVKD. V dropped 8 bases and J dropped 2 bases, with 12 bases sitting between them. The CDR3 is CAIRVEGNYGYTF. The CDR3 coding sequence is TGTGCCATCCGAGTCGAGGGGAACTATGGCTACACCTTC.

The CDR3 region is CASTPGQGGFEKETQYF. CDR3 in DNA: TGCGCCAGCACCCCGGGACAGGGCGGTTTTGAGAAAGAGACCCAGTACTTC. This rearrangement joins TRBV10-1 to TRBJ2-5; TRBD1 matches at 9 bases. The trim removed 7 bases at V and 3 bases at J, leaving 15 bases unmatched. The CDR3 totals 17 residues. Germline CDR1 and CDR2: WNHNN and SYGVQD (reference sequence).

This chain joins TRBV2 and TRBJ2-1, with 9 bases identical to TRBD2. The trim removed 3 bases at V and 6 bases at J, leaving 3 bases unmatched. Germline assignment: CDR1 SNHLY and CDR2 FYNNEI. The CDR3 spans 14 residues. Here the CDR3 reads CASSDLAGANEQFF. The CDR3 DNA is TGTGCCAGCAGTGATTTAGCGGGGGCCAATGAGCAGTTCTTC.

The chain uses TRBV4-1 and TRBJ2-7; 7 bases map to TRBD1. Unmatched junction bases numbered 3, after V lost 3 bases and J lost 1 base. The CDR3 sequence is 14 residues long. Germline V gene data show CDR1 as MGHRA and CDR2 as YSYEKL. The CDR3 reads CASSHGTASYEQYF. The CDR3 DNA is TGCGCCAGCAGCCATGGGACAGCGTCCTACGAGCAGTACTTC.

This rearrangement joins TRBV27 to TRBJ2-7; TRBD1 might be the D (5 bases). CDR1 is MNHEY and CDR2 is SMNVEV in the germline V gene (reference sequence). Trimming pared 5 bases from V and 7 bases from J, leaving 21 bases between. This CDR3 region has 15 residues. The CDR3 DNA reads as TGTGCCAGCAGTCTCCAACAGGCCCCTTGGAAAGAGCAGTACTTC. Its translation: CASSLQQAPWKEQYF.

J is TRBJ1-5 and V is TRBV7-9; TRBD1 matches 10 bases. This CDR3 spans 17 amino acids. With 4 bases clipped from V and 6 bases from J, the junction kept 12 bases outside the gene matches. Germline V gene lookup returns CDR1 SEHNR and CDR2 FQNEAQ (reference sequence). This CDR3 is CASSSNRDRGVSQPQHF. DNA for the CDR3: TGTGCCAGCAGCTCAAACCGGGACAGGGGCGTCAGTCAGCCCCAGCATTTT.

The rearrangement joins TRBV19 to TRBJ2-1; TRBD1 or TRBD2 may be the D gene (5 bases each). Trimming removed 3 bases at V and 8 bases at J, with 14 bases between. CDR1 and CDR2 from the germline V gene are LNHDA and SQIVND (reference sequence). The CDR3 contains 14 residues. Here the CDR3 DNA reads TGTGCCAGTAGTATTGGGAGCAGGGAACATGAGCAGTTCTTC. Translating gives CASSIGSREHEQFF.

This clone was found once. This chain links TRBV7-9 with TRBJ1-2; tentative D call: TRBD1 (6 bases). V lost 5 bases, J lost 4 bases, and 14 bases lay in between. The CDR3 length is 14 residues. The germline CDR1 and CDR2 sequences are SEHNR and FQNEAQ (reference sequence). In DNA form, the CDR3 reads TGTGCCAGCAGCGAGACAGGTCCCAGCTATGGCTACACCTTC. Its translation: CASSETGPSYGYTF.

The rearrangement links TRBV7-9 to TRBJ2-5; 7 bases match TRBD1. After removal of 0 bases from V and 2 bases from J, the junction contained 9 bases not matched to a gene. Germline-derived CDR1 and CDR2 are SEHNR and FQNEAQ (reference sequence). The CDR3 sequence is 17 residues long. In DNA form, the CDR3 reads TGTGCCAGCAGCTTAGCCTCAGGGGGTCGGAAGCAAGAGACCCAGTACTTC. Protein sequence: CASSLASGGRKQETQYF.